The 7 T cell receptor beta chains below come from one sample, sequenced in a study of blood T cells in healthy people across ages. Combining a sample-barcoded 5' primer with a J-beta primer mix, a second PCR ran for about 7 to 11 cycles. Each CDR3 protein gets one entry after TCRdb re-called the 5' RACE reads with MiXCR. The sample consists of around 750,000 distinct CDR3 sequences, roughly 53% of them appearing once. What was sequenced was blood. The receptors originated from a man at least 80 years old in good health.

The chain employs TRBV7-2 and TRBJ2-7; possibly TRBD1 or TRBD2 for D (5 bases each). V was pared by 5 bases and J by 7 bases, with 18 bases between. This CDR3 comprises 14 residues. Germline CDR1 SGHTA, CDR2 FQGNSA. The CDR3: CASSPGPAHNEQYF. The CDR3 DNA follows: TGTGCCAGCAGCCCGGGGCCAGCCCACAATGAGCAGTACTTC.

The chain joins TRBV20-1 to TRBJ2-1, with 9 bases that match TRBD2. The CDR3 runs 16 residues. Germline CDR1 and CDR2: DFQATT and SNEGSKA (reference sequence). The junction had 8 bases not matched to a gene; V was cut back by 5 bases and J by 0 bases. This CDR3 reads CSARPLAGSSYNEQFF. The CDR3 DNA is TGCAGTGCTCGCCCACTAGCGGGCAGCTCCTACAATGAGCAGTTCTTC.

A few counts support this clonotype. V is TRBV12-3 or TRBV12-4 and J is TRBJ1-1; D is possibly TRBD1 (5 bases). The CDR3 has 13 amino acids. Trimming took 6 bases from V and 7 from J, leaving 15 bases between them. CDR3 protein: CASRPGGISEAFF. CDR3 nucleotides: TGTGCCAGCAGACCCGGGGGGATCAGTGAAGCTTTCTTT.

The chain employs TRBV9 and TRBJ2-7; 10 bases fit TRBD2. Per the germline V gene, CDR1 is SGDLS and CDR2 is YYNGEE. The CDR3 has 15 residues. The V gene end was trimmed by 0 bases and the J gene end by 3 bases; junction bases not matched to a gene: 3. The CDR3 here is CASSVASGRSYEQYF. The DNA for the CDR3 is TGTGCCAGCAGCGTAGCTAGCGGGAGAAGCTACGAGCAGTACTTC.

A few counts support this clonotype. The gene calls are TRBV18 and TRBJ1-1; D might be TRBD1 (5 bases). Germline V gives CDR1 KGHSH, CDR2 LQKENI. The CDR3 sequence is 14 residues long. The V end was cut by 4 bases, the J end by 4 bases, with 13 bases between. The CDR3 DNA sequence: TGTGCCAGCTCACTGGCAGGGATGAGCACTGAAGCTTTCTTT. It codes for CASSLAGMSTEAFF.

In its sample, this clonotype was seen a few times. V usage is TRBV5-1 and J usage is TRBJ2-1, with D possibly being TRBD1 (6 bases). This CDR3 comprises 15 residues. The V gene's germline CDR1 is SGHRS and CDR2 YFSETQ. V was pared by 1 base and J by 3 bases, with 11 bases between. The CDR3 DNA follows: TGCGCCAGCAGCTTGTATACAGGGAACTACAATGAGCAGTTCTTC. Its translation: CASSLYTGNYNEQFF.

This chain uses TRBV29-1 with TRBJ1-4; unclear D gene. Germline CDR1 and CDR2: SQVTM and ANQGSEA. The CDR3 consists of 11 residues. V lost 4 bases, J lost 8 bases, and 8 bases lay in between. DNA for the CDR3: TGCAGCGTTGTTGGCAAAGAAAAACTGTTTTTT. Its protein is CSVVGKEKLFF.